This T cell receptor (beta chain) was captured by sequencing in a study of T cell responses to AZD1222 COVID-19 vaccine. As to this clone: The antigen remains unidentified.

Study-level findings and limits: Donors, mostly white British, included more females; clonal diversity was possibly underestimated. Spike-specific TCR breadth and depth were elevated following two AZD1222 doses.

The table came from immunoSEQ multiplex PCR; TCRdb's copy has only in-frame clones and leaves some out. The sample holds 150,000 to 200,000 clones, 85% to 95% seen once. The CDR3 sequence is 12 residues long. V was clipped by 3 bases and J by 4 bases, with 6 bases between them. From germline, CDR1 is LGHNT and CDR2 FRNRAP. The material was peripheral blood, obtained on day 0 of AZD1222 vaccination. The rearrangement links TRBV12-5 to TRBJ1-1; weak D call: TRBD1 (5 bases). The sequence was obtained from an adult in good health. The CDR3 nucleotides read TGTGCTAGTGGTTTAGGGGCCACTGAAGCTTTCTTT. As protein: CASGLGATEAFF.